This TCR beta chain was captured by sequencing in a study of cytomegalovirus exposure and HLA in healthy donors. CDR3 length: 14 amino acids. Trimming took 4 bases from V and 6 from J; bases not matched to a gene: 8. Germline CDR1 is GTSNPN and CDR2 is SVGIG (reference sequence). PCR involved 60 Vbeta and 13 Jbeta primers. Measured with immunoSEQ multiplex PCR; TCRdb has only the in-frame clones, and not every one. This table has about 70,000 clones, 70% to 75% appearing once. Sequencing used PBMCs. The chain employs TRBV30 and TRBJ2-1; 8 positions agree with TRBD2. The TCR originated in a human donor in good health. CDR3 coding DNA: TGTGCCTGGACCCCTCCGGGAGGGTCCAATGAGCAGTTCTTC. As protein: CAWTPPGGSNEQFF.